Below, 24 T cell receptor beta chains from the same sample are listed, as sequenced in a study of T cells in Graves' hyperthyroidism and ophthalmopathy. Researchers amplified the TCR beta CDR3 regions from RNA transcripts. When the TCR CDR3 underwent first-round RT-PCR, the HTBI primer set was used. TCRdb reprocessed the multiplex PCR reads with MiXCR, giving one entry per CDR3 protein. The sample has hundreds of thousands of distinct CDR3 sequences; roughly 32% are singletons. Sequenced sample: blood. These receptors came from a woman between 35 and 50 years old with Graves' hyperthyroidism.

This clonotype has a single count. V usage is TRBV5-1 and J usage is TRBJ1-3; tentative D call: TRBD1 (5 bases). V was shortened by 4 bases and J by 0 bases, with 8 bases between the two germline ends. The CDR3 runs 14 residues. Per the germline V gene, CDR1 is SGHRS and CDR2 is YFSETQ. The CDR3 here is CASSLQASGNTIYF. The CDR3 DNA reads as TGCGCCAGCAGCCTACAGGCCTCTGGAAACACCATATATTTT. The full variable domain, rest sourced from reference TRBV5-1 and TRBJ1-3, is KAGVTQTPRYLIKTRGQQVTLSCSPISGHRSVSWYQQTPGQGLQFLFEYFSETQRNKGNFPGRFSGRQFSNSRSEMNVSTLELGDSALYLCASSLQASGNTIYFGEGSWLTVV.

This clonotype was observed a handful of times. This chain links TRBV19 with TRBJ1-4; 7 bases align to TRBD1. Unmatched junction bases numbered 10, after V lost 1 base and J lost 11 bases. This CDR3 contains 15 residues. Germline-derived CDR1 and CDR2 are LNHDA and SQIVND (reference sequence). The CDR3 loop reads CASSIAGQRSVKLFF. CDR3 sequence (DNA): TGTGCCAGTAGTATAGCGGGACAGCGTTCTGTTAAACTGTTTTTT.

This clonotype was counted ten times or more. The chain combines TRBV4-3 with TRBJ1-1; D gene ambiguous. V dropped 3 bases and J dropped 1 base, with 9 bases sitting between them. The CDR3 totals 14 residues. Germline lookup yields CDR1 LGHNA and CDR2 YSLEER. CDR3 nucleotide sequence: TGCGCCAGCAGCCAGGTTGGCACGAACACTGAAGCTTTCTTT. Its translation is CASSQVGTNTEAFF.

Only a few counts were recorded for this clonotype. The V call is TRBV27, the J call TRBJ1-5, with no clear D. This CDR3 is built from 16 residues. Germline V CDR1 and CDR2: MNHEY, SMNVEV (reference sequence). The ends were cut back, 5 bases at V and 5 bases at J, with 19 bases in the middle. The CDR3 region is CASSPRASSRDQPQHF. CDR3 bases: TGTGCCAGCAGTCCTCGGGCTAGTTCTAGGGATCAGCCCCAGCATTTT.

The V call is TRBV12-3 or TRBV12-4, the J call TRBJ1-1; D uncertain. The CDR3 has 14 residues. Trimming left V 7 bases short and J 0 bases short, with 12 bases between. The CDR3 bases are TGTGCCAGCAAGCCTCGGGCCTTGAACACTGAAGCTTTCTTT. This encodes CASKPRALNTEAFF.

The J gene is TRBJ2-5, the V gene TRBV7-2; D is tentatively TRBD1 or TRBD2 (5 bases each). Germline CDR1 SGHTA, CDR2 FQGNSA. The CDR3 loop spans 15 amino acids. The V gene lost 5 bases and the J gene lost 2 bases, with 15 bases spanning the gap. The CDR3 coding sequence is TGTGCCAGCAGCCTCGGGTTTTGGGGGCAAGAGACCCAGTACTTC. This codes for CASSLGFWGQETQYF.

In this sample, this clonotype turned up a few times. The CDR3 sequence: CASRGTGSVEQFF. The CDR3 DNA reads TGTGCCAGCAGGGGGACAGGGTCGGTCGAGCAGTTCTTC. J is TRBJ2-7 and V is TRBV2, with 9 bases matching TRBD1. The J call may be faulty, since TRBJ2-1 better matches the DNA end. The CDR3 totals 13 residues. Germline CDR1 SNHLY, CDR2 FYNNEI.

Note on this clonotype: The junction differs from germline at one of its ends, possibly a read error. The chain carries TRBV5-1 and TRBJ2-7; the match to TRBD2 covers 7 bases. The CDR3 is made up of 17 amino acids. Germline V gene sequence: CDR1 SGHRS, CDR2 YFSETQ. The CDR3 sequence: CASSLVRGDYWGGEHYF. Here the CDR3 DNA reads TGCGCCAGCAGCTTAGTGCGAGGGGACTACTGGGGTGGCGAGCACTACTTC.

This clonotype was detected ten times or more. The chain recombines TRBV12-3 or TRBV12-4 with TRBJ1-6; weak D call: TRBD1 (5 bases). V lost 7 bases, J lost 10 bases, and 17 bases lay in between. The CDR3 loop spans 14 amino acids. The CDR3 reads CASTLGQGDSPLHF. The CDR3 DNA sequence: TGTGCCAGCACTCTCGGGCAGGGAGACTCACCCCTCCACTTT.

The genes are TRBV10-3 and TRBJ1-2, with 9 bases lining up with TRBD1. Germline loops: CDR1 ENHRY, CDR2 SYGVKD. The CDR3 is 13 residues long. Germline trimming cut 3 bases from V and 8 bases from J; bases unmatched to any gene: 4. In DNA form, the CDR3 reads TGTGCCATCAGTGACGGGACAGGGATCGGCTACACCTTC. The encoded protein is CAISDGTGIGYTF.

This sequence joins TRBV10-3 and TRBJ1-5, with a possible D match to TRBD1 (6 bases). Trimming took 4 bases from V and 8 from J, leaving 12 bases between them. From germline, CDR1 is ENHRY and CDR2 SYGVKD. The CDR3 totals 13 residues. CDR3 residues: CAISGGGLKPQHF. CDR3 nucleotide sequence: TGTGCCATCAGTGGGGGGGGCTTGAAGCCCCAGCATTTT.

The chain is built from TRBV7-2 and TRBJ1-3; D is ambiguous. Deletions cut 5 bases from V and 0 bases from J, with 14 bases between. Germline-derived CDR1 and CDR2 are SGHTA and FQGNSA. The CDR3 is made up of 16 amino acids. CDR3 in amino acids: CASSRRDGYSGNTIYF. The CDR3 nucleotides are TGTGCCAGCAGCAGACGAGACGGCTACTCTGGAAACACCATATATTTT.

The chain couples TRBV4-1 to TRBJ2-7, with D maybe TRBD1 (5 bases). The CDR3 loop spans 14 amino acids. Germline V gives CDR1 MGHRA, CDR2 YSYEKL. V lost 4 bases and J lost 3, with 13 bases in between. CDR3 sequence (DNA): TGCGCCAGCAGCCCAAGGGGTATAGGCTACGAGCAGTACTTC. Its translation: CASSPRGIGYEQYF.

The rearrangement joins TRBV4-3 to TRBJ2-2, with TRBD2 matching over 12 bases. The germline CDR1 and CDR2 sequences are LGHNA and YSLEER. Germline trimming cut 1 base from V and 6 bases from J; bases unmatched to any gene: 0. The CDR3 contains 15 residues. DNA for the CDR3: TGCGCCAGCAGCCAAGGACTAGCGGGAGCCGGGGAGCTGTTTTTT. Translation gives CASSQGLAGAGELFF.

The chain employs TRBV12-5 and TRBJ2-5; 10 nucleotides align to TRBD1. This CDR3 is 15 amino acids long. Germline-derived CDR1 and CDR2 are LGHNT and FRNRAP. Here the CDR3 DNA reads TGTGCCAGCAGGCCTGGACAGGGGGTAAAAGAGACCCAGTACTTC. Protein sequence: CASRPGQGVKETQYF.

In this sample, this clonotype turned up many times. The V and J genes are TRBV24-1 and TRBJ1-5, with unresolved D. This CDR3 is 13 amino acids long. V lost 3 bases to trimming and J lost 3 bases, with 5 bases between them. CDR1 is KGHDR, CDR2 SFDVKD, per germline. Here the CDR3 DNA reads TGTGCCACCAGTGATACCACCAATCAGCCCCAGCATTTT. It specifies CATSDTTNQPQHF.

This clonotype was seen a few times. V usage is TRBV6-6 and J usage is TRBJ1-2; D gene unclear. With 6 bases removed from V and 0 bases from J, the gap between germline ends came to 14 bases. This CDR3 has 15 amino acids. Looked up from germline, CDR1 is MNHNY and CDR2 is SVGAGI (reference sequence). The CDR3 DNA reads TGTGCCAGCAGGTCTATCCGGGCGTCTAACTATGGCTACACCTTC. Translating gives CASRSIRASNYGYTF.

This clonotype has only a few counts. The CDR3 nucleotides read TGTGCCAGCAGTGAAGCCGAAGGCCGTCAGCCCCAGCATTTT. Amino acid sequence: CASSEAEGRQPQHF. The chain combines TRBV2 with TRBJ1-5; D is uncertain. Trimming cost V 0 bases and J 6 bases, with 9 bases left between them. The CDR3 is 14 amino acids. Looked up from germline, CDR1 is SNHLY and CDR2 is FYNNEI.

A few counts support this clonotype. V gene TRBV15 combines with J gene TRBJ1-5; D is perhaps TRBD1 (5 bases). This CDR3 is built from 15 residues. The V and J ends lost 3 bases and 2 bases respectively, with 11 bases between them. Germline loops: CDR1 LNHNV, CDR2 YYDKDF (reference sequence). In nucleotides, the CDR3 is TGTGCCACCAGCAGCCACCGAGGGGGCAATCAGCCCCAGCATTTT. Protein product: CATSSHRGGNQPQHF.

In this sample, this clonotype turned up a few times. The chain combines TRBV25-1 with TRBJ1-4; D call uncertain. Germline loops: CDR1 MGHDK, CDR2 SYGVNS. The CDR3 sequence is 11 residues long. The V end was cut by 9 bases, the J end by 8 bases, with 10 bases between. In DNA form, the CDR3 reads TGTGCCAGGTTAATAAGGGAAAAACTGTTTTTT. This codes for CARLIREKLFF.

The V gene is TRBV7-2, the J gene TRBJ2-7, with 10 bases lining up with TRBD2. V lost 3 bases, J lost 7 bases, and 6 bases stayed unmatched. CDR3 size: 14 residues. Germline-derived CDR1 and CDR2 are SGHTA and FQGNSA. The CDR3 nucleotides are TGTGCCAGCAGCTTGCTTCTAGCGGGGGAGGAGCAGTACTTC. Amino acid sequence: CASSLLLAGEEQYF.

CDR3 DNA sequence: TGTGCCAGCAGGCTTACAGGGTACCAGCCCCAGCATTTT. Translation: CASRLTGYQPQHF. The V and J genes are TRBV6-5 and TRBJ1-5; tentatively, D is TRBD1 (6 bases). Deletions cut 6 bases from V and 7 bases from J, with 13 bases between. The CDR3 is 13 amino acids. The V gene's germline CDR1 is MNHEY and CDR2 SVGAGI.

This clonotype has ten or more counts. V is TRBV5-1 and J is TRBJ1-1; TRBD1 agrees at 7 bases. Germline-derived CDR1 and CDR2 are SGHRS and YFSETQ. The CDR3 is made up of 14 amino acids. V lost 5 bases to trimming and J lost 9 bases; unmatched junction nucleotides: 13. The CDR3, as DNA: TGCGCCAGCAGGGACGGGACAGCAATAGAGAAAGCTTTCTTT. Protein product: CASRDGTAIEKAFF.

At least ten counts were recorded for this clonotype. The V gene is TRBV6-5, the J gene TRBJ2-6, with D unclear. The CDR3 runs 15 residues. Trimming pared 0 bases from V and 3 bases from J, leaving 6 bases between. Germline V CDR1 and CDR2: MNHEY, SVGAGI. The DNA for the CDR3 is TGTGCCAGCAGTTACTCCACTGGTGGGGCCAACGTCCTGACTTTC. It is translated as CASSYSTGGANVLTF.